A selection of T cell receptor beta chains follows, all from one sample in a study of blood T cell repertoires in COVID-19. The protocol was immunoSEQ multiplex PCR, while the TCRdb copy is restricted to in-frame clones and leaves out a portion. This sample carries 150,000 to 200,000 clones, about 89% of them seen once, and the ten largest clones take 2.5% to 4%. The specimen sequenced was peripheral blood. The source of these receptors is a man aged 65 to 85 with acute or convalescent COVID-19. Both conserved end residues are part of each CDR3. A D gene is named only where the DNA matches it firmly.

J | V | D | DNA | CDR3
TRBJ1-1 | TRBV4-2 | TRBD1 | TGTGCCAGCAGTGGGACAGGGGGGGGACTTCGGGCTTTCTTT | CASSGTGGGLRAFF
TRBJ1-5 | TRBV25-1 | - | TGTGCCAGCAGTAACCCAGGTCAGCCCCAGCATTTT | CASSNPGQPQHF
TRBJ2-2 | TRBV4-1 | TRBD1 | TGCGCCAGCAGCCACCCGGGACAGGGGGTAACCGGGGAGCTGTTTTTT | CASSHPGQGVTGELFF
TRBJ1-2 | TRBV7-2 | TRBD1 | TGTGCCAGCAGCCACCGGGACAGTTCCTATGGCTACACCTTC | CASSHRDSSYGYTF
TRBJ1-4 | TRBV29-1 | TRBD1 | TGCAGCGTTCTGGGGACAGGGGGAGAAAAACTGTTTTTT | CSVLGTGGEKLFF
TRBJ2-3 | TRBV10-3 | TRBD2 | TGTGCCATCAGTTCAGTCCTAGCGGGAGACTTTGGAGATACGCAGTATTTT | CAISSVLAGDFGDTQYF
TRBJ2-5 | TRBV18 | - | TGTGCCAGCTCACCAGGGGCGGGGGAGACCCAGTACTTC | CASSPGAGETQYF
TRBJ2-7 | TRBV7-2 | - | TGTGCCAGCAGCTTACAGGCCGAGAAGCAGTACTTC | CASSLQAEKQYF
TRBJ2-7 | TRBV28 | - | TGTGCCAGTGCACTCATCGGGAGTGCCGATCGGATTGAGCAGTACTTC | CASALIGSADRIEQYF
TRBJ1-5 | TRBV7-3 | - | TGTGCCAGCAGCTTTCCCGATAGGGGATATAGCAATCAGCCCCAGCATTTT | CASSFPDRGYSNQPQHF
TRBJ1-4 | TRBV6-1 | - | TGTGCCAGCAGTGAAGTTAGAGGGCAGTTTCATAATGAAAAACTGTTTTTT | CASSEVRGQFHNEKLFF